These 8 T cell receptor beta chains were all obtained from the same sample, sequenced in a study of blood T cell repertoires in COVID-19. Only in-frame clones appear in the TCRdb table, and some are missing; sequencing was by immunoSEQ multiplex PCR. The sample holds under 200,000 clones, 86% seen once. The sequencing sample was made of peripheral blood. Every receptor here comes from a man in his fifties or sixties with active or convalescent COVID-19.

V usage is TRBV7-9 and J usage is TRBJ2-3, with D possibly matching TRBD1 (6 bases). There are 17 residues in the CDR3. Germline V gene data show CDR1 as SEHNR and CDR2 as FQNEAQ (reference sequence). With 1 base removed from V and 2 bases from J, the gap between germline ends came to 16 bases. CDR3 sequence (DNA): TGTGCCAGCAGCTTAGGACAGGCCCAAGCTTCCACAGATACGCAGTATTTT. This encodes CASSLGQAQASTDTQYF.

The chain combines TRBV20-1 with TRBJ2-3; 9 nucleotides line up with TRBD1. Germline V gene data show CDR1 as DFQATT and CDR2 as SNEGSKA (reference sequence). V gave up 3 bases and J gave up 3 bases; unmatched junction bases: 7. This CDR3 has 15 residues. This chain's CDR3 is CSASVGQGRTDTQYF. In nucleotides, the CDR3 is TGCAGTGCTAGTGTGGGACAGGGAAGGACAGATACGCAGTATTTT.

The chain recombines TRBV24-1 with TRBJ2-2, with 9 positions matching TRBD2. CDR3 length equals 13 residues. V shed 7 bases, J shed 5 bases, and the junction held 1 base outside the gene matches. Germline V CDR1 and CDR2: KGHDR, SFDVKD. This CDR3 is CATSAGGTGELFF. For the CDR3, the DNA is TGTGCCACCAGCGCGGGGGGGACCGGGGAGCTGTTTTTT.

This chain uses TRBV30 with TRBJ2-1, with a tentative D call TRBD2 (6 bases). The CDR3 extends over 15 amino acids. The V gene's germline CDR1 is GTSNPN and CDR2 SVGIG (reference sequence). The V end was cut by 3 bases, the J end by 7 bases, with 19 bases between. Here the CDR3 reads CAWRTPGGMGNEQFF. CDR3 coding DNA: TGTGCCTGGAGGACCCCCGGCGGGATGGGTAATGAGCAGTTCTTC.

The chain links TRBV5-4 to TRBJ1-6, with 10 bases fitting TRBD1. V trimming: 1 base; J trimming: 9 bases; junction bases outside the gene matches: 4. This CDR3 is built from 15 residues. In germline, CDR1 is SGHNT, CDR2 YYREEE (reference sequence). Here the CDR3 reads CASSLYWDRGSPLHF. The CDR3 nucleotides read TGTGCCAGCAGCTTGTACTGGGACAGGGGTTCACCCCTCCACTTT.

The rearrangement uses TRBV29-1 and TRBJ1-2; D is uncertain. The CDR3 covers 12 residues. From germline, CDR1 is SQVTM and CDR2 ANQGSEA. The V gene lost 4 bases and the J gene lost 4 bases, with 10 bases spanning the gap. DNA of the CDR3: TGCAGCGTTGGGGCCCAGACCTATGGCTACACCTTC. Protein: CSVGAQTYGYTF.

The CDR3 sequence: CASSYGTGNEQFF. The CDR3 nucleotides are TGTGCCAGCAGTTATGGGACAGGGAACGAGCAGTTCTTC. The chain is built from TRBV6-5 and TRBJ2-1; 9 bases agree with TRBD1. The J segment lost 10 bases and the V segment lost 3 bases, leaving 4 bases of the junction unmatched. The CDR3 is 13 amino acids. Germline values: CDR1 MNHEY, CDR2 SVGAGI.

This rearrangement joins TRBV4-3 to TRBJ2-3; 10 bases align to TRBD2. The V gene end was trimmed by 3 bases and the J gene end by 5 bases; junction bases not matched to a gene: 11. The germline V gene encodes CDR1 LGHNA and CDR2 YSLEER. CDR3 length equals 17 residues. The CDR3 coding sequence is TGCGCCAGCAGCCAGGGTGCTAGCGGGAGCGCCCTAGATACGCAGTATTTT. This gives the protein CASSQGASGSALDTQYF.